This TCR beta chain was identified during a study of cytomegalovirus exposure and HLA in healthy donors. A note on this clone: The antigen remains undetermined. One end of the junction fails to match germline, which may point to a read error.

Study-wide findings and caveats: Cytomegalovirus association was listed for about 180 TCR beta chains. TCR sequences were mostly rare, though some public TCRs occurred in many donors.

Germline-derived CDR1 and CDR2 are SGHDT and YYEEEE. The CDR3 spans 11 residues. The PCR employed 60 Vbeta primers together with 13 Jbeta primers. Sequencing used immunoSEQ multiplex PCR; TCRdb keeps in-frame clones, though not all of them. The sample table sets out tens of thousands of clones. Sequenced material: PBMCs. The V and J genes are TRBV5-6 and TRBJ2-4; TRBD1 agrees at 7 bases. The TCR comes from a girl between 10 and 17 years old in good health and CMV-seropositive. The CDR3 nucleotides are TGTGCCAGCAGCTTGGGTGACAGGGAGCACTTC. Residues: CASSLGDREHF.